The clone carrying this T cell receptor beta chain was seen only a few times. What it recognizes is unknown. Each subset's genomic DNA was split evenly across several immunoSEQ plates. Assay used: immunoSEQ multiplex PCR; TCRdb lists only in-frame clones, some missing. The sample has around 330,000 clones; around two thirds are singletons. Per the germline V gene, CDR1 is MNHEY and CDR2 is SVGAGI. Trimming stripped 7 bases from V and 8 bases from J, with 17 bases between. CDR3 length: 14 amino acids. The data are from a study of shared clonotypes between healthy human individuals. Study observations and caveats: Donors were few, which limited the genetic and exposure-history diversity represented. The study generally estimated greater richness for naive than memory subsets. Naive CD4 clonotypes were shared across a few donors at approximately 5.3%.

J is TRBJ1-4 and V is TRBV6-5; D may be TRBD1 (5 bases). Sequenced sample: memory CD4+ T cells sorted from blood. Specified subset: CD45RA-negative fraction. This clonotype originated in a man aged 25 to 45 in good health. The CDR3 DNA reads as TGTGCCAGCAAGGACGGGGCCACCCAAGAAAAACTGTTTTTT. It specifies CASKDGATQEKLFF.